Listed here are 17 T cell receptor beta chains from one sample, sequenced in a study of T cell responses to AZD1222 COVID-19 vaccine. TCRdb's copy holds only in-frame clones and misses some; the assay was immunoSEQ multiplex PCR. The table lists 180,000 or so clones, about 89% of them singletons. The sequences come from peripheral blood, collected 28 days after the second AZD1222 dose. Source of these receptors: an adult who received the AZD1222 COVID-19 vaccine.

The rearrangement uses TRBV6-5 and TRBJ1-3; D not resolved. The CDR3 is 13 residues long. Trimming took off 6 bases at V and 0 bases at J, with 6 bases between the two ends. Germline CDR1 and CDR2: MNHEY and SVGAGI. In DNA form, the CDR3 reads TGTGCCAGCAGGATGGCCTCTGGAAACACCATATATTTT. It encodes CASRMASGNTIYF.

This chain uses TRBV18 with TRBJ1-1; 10 bases align to TRBD1. V shed 3 bases, J shed 10 bases, and the junction held 5 bases outside the gene matches. The germline V gene has CDR1 KGHSH and CDR2 LQKENI. This CDR3 is built from 13 residues. The CDR3 reads CASSPFDRGRAFF. CDR3 in DNA: TGTGCCAGCTCACCCTTCGACAGGGGGCGAGCTTTCTTT.

The gene calls are TRBV5-1 and TRBJ2-1; D call uncertain. Germline CDR1 SGHRS, CDR2 YFSETQ. Trimming removed 0 bases from V and 10 bases from J, with 14 bases in between. This CDR3 has 14 residues. Here the CDR3 reads CASSLGSSRWEQFF. CDR3 coding DNA: TGCGCCAGCAGCTTGGGCAGTTCGAGGTGGGAGCAGTTCTTC.

The chain recombines TRBV20-1 with TRBJ2-5; 8 nucleotides agree with TRBD2. CDR1 is DFQATT and CDR2 is SNEGSKA in the germline V gene (reference sequence). The length of the CDR3 is 13 residues. J lost 4 bases, V lost 3 bases, and 4 bases had no gene match. CDR3 protein: CSASTSGGETQYF. The DNA for the CDR3 is TGCAGTGCTAGTACCAGCGGGGGAGAGACCCAGTACTTC.

The chain recombines TRBV11-2 with TRBJ2-2, with no clear D. Germline V gene lookup returns CDR1 SGHAT and CDR2 FQNNGV. V was trimmed by 5 bases and J by 0 bases, leaving 10 bases between them. This CDR3 has 15 residues. CDR3 in amino acids: CASSRSLPNTGELFF. CDR3 coding DNA: TGTGCCAGCAGCCGTAGTCTTCCGAACACCGGGGAGCTGTTTTTT. Filled out from reference TRBV11-2 and TRBJ2-2, the complete variable domain reads EAGVAQSPRYKIIEKRQSVAFWCNPISGHATLYWYQQILGQGPKLLIQFQNNGVVDDSQLPKDRFSAERLKGVDSTLKIQPAKLEDSAVYLCASSRSLPNTGELFFGEGSRLTVL.

Written as DNA, the CDR3 is TGTGCCATCAGTGAGCCGGGCCAAGCGGGCAATGGCTACACCTTC. This gives the protein CAISEPGQAGNGYTF. This chain joins TRBV10-3 and TRBJ1-2; no clear D gene. The V gene's germline CDR1 is ENHRY and CDR2 SYGVKD. The V and J ends lost 2 bases and 6 bases respectively, with 16 bases between them. The CDR3 extends over 15 amino acids.

The chain combines TRBV19 with TRBJ2-1, with TRBD2 matching 11 bases. The germline CDR1 and CDR2 sequences are LNHDA and SQIVND (reference sequence). J gave up 7 bases and V 5 bases, and 4 bases lay outside the gene matches. CDR3 length equals 14 residues. This CDR3 is CASSHRTSGNEQFF. The CDR3 DNA sequence: TGTGCCAGTAGTCATAGGACTAGCGGGAATGAGCAGTTCTTC.

This clone was picked up one time. The chain has TRBV3-1 (or the pseudogene TRBV3-2) and TRBJ2-5; D uncertain. Trimming left V 0 bases short and J 6 bases short, with 11 bases between. The CDR3 loop spans 14 amino acids. Germline CDR1 LGHDT, CDR2 YNNKEL (reference sequence). The CDR3 loop reads CASSQDPQPKTQYF. CDR3 bases: TGTGCCAGCAGCCAAGACCCCCAACCAAAGACCCAGTACTTC.

This clone was found a few times. The rearrangement joins TRBV6-5 to TRBJ1-1; TRBD1 is a possible D gene (5 bases). V was cut by 7 bases and J by 5 bases, with 17 bases left in between. Germline lookup yields CDR1 MNHEY and CDR2 SVGAGI. The CDR3 has 14 residues. The CDR3 protein is CASNPVGGFTEAFF. In DNA form, the CDR3 reads TGTGCCAGCAACCCCGTCGGGGGTTTTACTGAAGCTTTCTTT.

CDR3 DNA: TGTGCCAGCAGCCCACGACAGGGGGCGAACACCGGGGAGCTGTTTTTT. Protein product: CASSPRQGANTGELFF. The J gene is TRBJ2-2, the V gene TRBV11-3; 9 bases match TRBD1. CDR3 size: 16 residues. Germline V CDR1 and CDR2: SGHNT, YENEEA. V was clipped by 5 bases and J by 0 bases; unmatched bases: 4.

This chain uses TRBV5-1 with TRBJ2-3; 12 bases map to TRBD2. This CDR3 has 17 residues. CDR1 is SGHRS, CDR2 YFSETQ, per germline. Trimming cost V 3 bases and J 6 bases; bases outside gene matches: 11. CDR3 residues: CASSSGASGGARDTQYF. As DNA, the CDR3 is TGCGCCAGCAGCTCCGGAGCTAGCGGGGGGGCAAGGGATACGCAGTATTTT.

The V call is TRBV29-1, the J call TRBJ2-7; TRBD1 matches 8 bases. This CDR3 has 15 amino acids. Per the germline V gene, CDR1 is SQVTM and CDR2 is ANQGSEA. V trimming: 5 bases; J trimming: 5 bases; junction bases outside the gene matches: 14. The CDR3 DNA sequence: TGCAGCGTTTTGACCGGGACAGGTATAAATAACGAGCAGTACTTC. It yields the protein CSVLTGTGINNEQYF.

The genes are TRBV25-1 and TRBJ1-2, with D maybe TRBD1 (6 bases). Germline-derived CDR1 and CDR2 are MGHDK and SYGVNS. V was pared by 5 bases and J by 7 bases, with 14 bases between. This CDR3 contains 13 residues. This CDR3 reads CASSSTGKAGYTF. The CDR3 coding sequence is TGTGCCAGCAGTTCAACAGGGAAGGCTGGCTACACCTTC.

V gene TRBV27 combines with J gene TRBJ2-1; TRBD2 matches at 7 bases. The germline V gene encodes CDR1 MNHEY and CDR2 SMNVEV (reference sequence). CDR3 length equals 16 residues. The J segment lost 8 bases and the V segment lost 5 bases, leaving 15 bases of the junction unmatched. The CDR3 DNA reads TGTGCCAGCAGTCCCCAAGCGGGATCCGAGCGGGATGAGCAGTTCTTC. It encodes CASSPQAGSERDEQFF.

The gene calls are TRBV9 and TRBJ1-4, with D perhaps TRBD1 (5 bases). The V end was cut by 3 bases, the J end by 7 bases, with 19 bases between. This CDR3 is built from 16 residues. Germline CDR1 reads SGDLS; CDR2 reads YYNGEE. CDR3 loop: CASSGDAGLEGEKLFF. The CDR3, as DNA: TGTGCCAGCAGCGGCGATGCAGGGTTGGAGGGTGAAAAACTGTTTTTT.

J is TRBJ1-1 and V is TRBV13; D might be TRBD1 (5 bases). The CDR3 totals 12 residues. The ends were cut back, 4 bases at V and 11 bases at J, with 14 bases in the middle. Germline V gene lookup returns CDR1 PRHDT and CDR2 FYEKMQ (reference sequence). The CDR3 here is CASSSSAGRAFF. The CDR3 bases are TGTGCCAGCAGCTCCTCGGCAGGGCGGGCTTTCTTT.

Only one count was recorded for this clone. The chain joins TRBV5-6 to TRBJ1-5; D might be TRBD1 (5 bases). CDR3 length: 16 amino acids. CDR1 is SGHDT and CDR2 is YYEEEE in the germline V gene. The V end lost 3 bases, the J end lost 3 bases, and 16 bases lay between the germline ends. CDR3 protein: CASSSRWGVANQPQHF. The DNA for the CDR3 is TGTGCCAGCAGCTCCCGGTGGGGGGTGGCCAATCAGCCCCAGCATTTT.